The entry below gives a single T cell receptor beta chain sequence along with its context. The data were obtained in a study of blood T cell repertoires in COVID-19. Overall study context: PBMCs, B-cell-depleted T cells, or T cells were the source of the cDNA or gDNA that made up the material.

V dropped 3 bases and J dropped 6; count of bases not matched to a gene: 6. The germline V gene has CDR1 MNHEY and CDR2 SMNVEV (reference sequence). The CDR3 consists of 14 residues. Profiled with immunoSEQ multiplex PCR; TCRdb holds only in-frame clones, not every one. The sample shows more than 110,000 clones, around 84% of them seen only once. This TCR was recovered from a human donor in a cohort sampled during active COVID-19. V usage is TRBV27 and J usage is TRBJ1-1; TRBD1 matches at 8 bases. Sequencing was performed on peripheral blood. CDR3: CASSLQGARAEAFF. CDR3 in DNA: TGTGCCAGCAGTTTGCAGGGGGCACGGGCTGAAGCTTTCTTT.